This entry lists 17 T cell receptor beta chains sequenced from one sample in a study of OX40 agonist ivuxolimab in advanced cancers. Profiling relied on immunoSEQ multiplex PCR, and the TCRdb table lists in-frame clones only, not all of them. Altogether under 80,000 clones are present, approximately 89% being singletons, with the ten largest covering approximately 0.7%. The starting material was CD4+ or CD8+ T cells sorted from blood, obtained in a trial of the OX40 agonist ivuxolimab. The receptors come from an adult with an advanced solid tumor such as melanoma, head and neck, liver or kidney cancer.

The rearrangement links TRBV6-5 to TRBJ2-7; D possibly corresponds to TRBD2 (6 bases). The CDR3 is made up of 12 amino acids. Trimming removed 6 bases from V and 7 bases from J, with 13 bases in between. Germline V lookup: CDR1 MNHEY, CDR2 SVGAGI. The CDR3 loop is CASSLEGREQYF. The CDR3 DNA sequence: TGTGCCAGCAGCTTGGAGGGGCGAGAGCAGTACTTC.

V and J are TRBV28 and TRBJ2-7; TRBD2 is a possible D gene (5 bases). The germline V gene has CDR1 MDHEN and CDR2 SYDVKM. Trimming stripped 6 bases from V and 9 bases from J, with 27 bases between. The CDR3 is 16 residues long. CDR3 sequence: CASSLILGGLSRGQYF. CDR3 bases: TGTGCCAGCAGCCTTATACTGGGCGGACTGTCTCGTGGGCAGTACTTC.

CDR3 amino acids: CAITRDSNTEAFF. CDR3 bases: TGTGCCATCACACGAGACTCGAACACTGAAGCTTTCTTT. The chain has TRBV10-3 and TRBJ1-1, with unresolved D. In germline, CDR1 is ENHRY, CDR2 SYGVKD. The V gene lost 7 bases and the J gene lost 1 base, with 10 bases spanning the gap. The CDR3 has 13 amino acids.

About this clone: The same CDR3 can be traced to other DNA sequences in this sample. The V and J genes are TRBV5-8 and TRBJ1-1; 7 nucleotides match TRBD1. The germline CDR1 and CDR2 sequences are SGHTS and YDEGEE. The CDR3 spans 15 residues. With 4 bases clipped from V and 0 bases from J, the junction kept 6 bases outside the gene matches. The chain's CDR3 is CASSLGQLMNTEAFF. CDR3 nucleotide sequence: TGTGCCAGCAGCCTGGGACAGCTCATGAACACTGAAGCTTTCTTT.

The chain is built from TRBV5-1 and TRBJ2-6; the D gene could be TRBD1 or TRBD2 (6 bases each). This CDR3 is built from 17 residues. Germline lookup yields CDR1 SGHRS and CDR2 YFSETQ. V lost 4 bases to trimming and J lost 12 bases, with 26 bases between them. CDR3 region: CASSVSPVGGGGGVLTF. The CDR3 DNA reads TGCGCCAGCAGCGTGTCCCCTGTGGGGGGCGGAGGTGGCGTCCTGACTTTC.

The chain uses TRBV10-3 and TRBJ1-2; D perhaps matches TRBD1 (5 bases). Deletions cut 10 bases from V and 8 bases from J, with 26 bases between. The CDR3 is 15 residues long. Germline V CDR1 and CDR2: ENHRY, SYGVKD. This CDR3 is CATHPLERGSGGYTF. The CDR3, as DNA: TGTGCCACCCACCCCCTTGAAAGGGGCTCGGGCGGCTACACCTTC.

V gene TRBV5-6 combines with J gene TRBJ1-5; 8 bases fit TRBD1. The germline CDR1 and CDR2 sequences are SGHDT and YYEEEE. This CDR3 spans 14 amino acids. V lost 4 bases to trimming and J lost 3 bases; unmatched junction nucleotides: 3. CDR3: CASSRQGNNQPQHF. For the CDR3, the DNA is TGTGCCAGCAGCCGACAGGGGAACAATCAGCCCCAGCATTTT.

The V call is TRBV6-6, the J call TRBJ2-5; 9 bases align to TRBD1. CDR1 and CDR2 from the germline V gene are MNHNY and SVGAGI (reference sequence). The CDR3 has 16 residues. Trimming cost V 2 bases and J 1 base; bases outside gene matches: 5. This chain's CDR3 is CASSYGGQGRQETQYF. The CDR3, as DNA: TGTGCCAGCAGTTACGGCGGACAGGGGCGCCAAGAGACCCAGTACTTC.

This chain joins TRBV6-6 and TRBJ1-5; possible D gene TRBD1, 5 bases. The length of the CDR3 is 16 residues. The V and J ends lost 7 bases and 0 bases respectively, with 16 bases between them. CDR1 and CDR2 (germline): MNHNY, SVGAGI (reference sequence). The CDR3, as DNA: TGTGCCAGCATAGGGGCCGGGGGATATAGCAATCAGCCCCAGCATTTT. It specifies CASIGAGGYSNQPQHF.

The chain joins TRBV2 to TRBJ1-5, with a possible D match to TRBD1 (6 bases). Trimming removed 5 bases at V and 4 bases at J, with 9 bases between. This CDR3 is 13 amino acids long. Germline V lookup: CDR1 SNHLY, CDR2 FYNNEI. The CDR3 is CASSPGTNQPQHF. As DNA, the CDR3 is TGTGCCAGCAGTCCCGGGACAAATCAGCCCCAGCATTTT.

The chain joins TRBV7-8 to TRBJ2-3, with no clear D. Deletions cut 1 base from V and 0 bases from J, with 8 bases between. Germline assignment: CDR1 SGHVS and CDR2 FQNEAQ. This CDR3 spans 15 amino acids. The CDR3 sequence: CASSLDPGSTDTQYF. Here the CDR3 DNA reads TGTGCCAGCAGCTTAGACCCCGGAAGCACAGATACGCAGTATTTT.

This sequence joins TRBV5-1 and TRBJ1-1; 7 nucleotides align to TRBD1. Germline trimming cut 4 bases from V and 6 bases from J; bases unmatched to any gene: 3. The CDR3 is made up of 12 amino acids. Per the germline V gene, CDR1 is SGHRS and CDR2 is YFSETQ. As DNA, the CDR3 is TGCGCCAGCAGCCAGGGGGGAGCTGAAGCTTTCTTT. Translated, it gives CASSQGGAEAFF.

V gene TRBV11-2 combines with J gene TRBJ1-1, with D maybe TRBD1 (6 bases). Trimming shortened V by 0 bases and J by 1 base, and 6 bases separated the two germline ends. CDR1 and CDR2 from the germline V gene are SGHAT and FQNNGV. The CDR3 totals 14 residues. The CDR3 protein is CASSLETGNTEAFF. DNA of the CDR3: TGTGCCAGCAGCTTAGAGACAGGGAACACTGAAGCTTTCTTT.

The gene calls are TRBV5-1 and TRBJ1-4; D is undetermined. The length of the CDR3 is 14 residues. Trimming left V 0 bases short and J 2 bases short, with 5 bases between. In germline, CDR1 is SGHRS, CDR2 YFSETQ. CDR3 DNA: TGCGCCAGCAGCTTGGAGGCGACTAATGAAAAACTGTTTTTT. Amino acids: CASSLEATNEKLFF.

The chain employs TRBV4-3 and TRBJ2-7, with TRBD1 as a possible D gene (6 bases). Trimming removed 0 bases at V and 4 bases at J, with 16 bases between. Germline loops: CDR1 LGHNA, CDR2 YSLEER. The CDR3 has 16 residues. The CDR3 coding sequence is TGCGCCAGCAGCCAAGATGACCGGGACATCGGATACGAGCAGTACTTC. The encoded protein is CASSQDDRDIGYEQYF.

This clone appeared a single time. This chain connects TRBV20-1 to TRBJ2-3; no clear D. The ends were cut back, 1 base at V and 2 bases at J, with 1 base in the middle. There are 11 residues in the CDR3. Germline lookup yields CDR1 DFQATT and CDR2 SNEGSKA (reference sequence). In DNA, the CDR3 is TGCAGTGCTAGAGTCACAGATACGCAGTATTTT. Its translation is CSARVTDTQYF.

The rearrangement uses TRBV7-9 and TRBJ2-6; TRBD1 aligns across 7 bases. The CDR3 is 19 residues long. Germline V lookup: CDR1 SEHNR, CDR2 FQNEAQ (reference sequence). Trimming took 1 base from V and 1 from J; bases not matched to a gene: 10. CDR3 in DNA: TGTGCCAGCAGCTTAGTGTCCGGGACAGTCTCTTCTGGGGCCAACGTCCTGACTTTC. Translated: CASSLVSGTVSSGANVLTF. The full variable domain, in which reference TRBV7-9 and TRBJ2-6 provide the parts outside the CDR3, is DTGVSQNPRHKITKRGQNVTFRCDPISEHNRLYWYRQTLGQGPEFLTYFQNEAQLEKSRLLSDRFSAERPKGSFSTLEIQRTEQGDSAMYLCASSLVSGTVSSGANVLTFGAGSRLTVL.